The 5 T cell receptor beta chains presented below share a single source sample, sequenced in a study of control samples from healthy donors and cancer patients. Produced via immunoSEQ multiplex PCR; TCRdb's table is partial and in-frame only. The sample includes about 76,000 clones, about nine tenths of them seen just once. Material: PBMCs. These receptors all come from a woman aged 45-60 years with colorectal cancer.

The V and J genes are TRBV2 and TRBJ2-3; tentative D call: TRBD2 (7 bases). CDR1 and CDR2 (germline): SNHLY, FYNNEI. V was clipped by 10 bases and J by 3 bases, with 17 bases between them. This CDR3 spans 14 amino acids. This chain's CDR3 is CAIRRGGDTDTQYF. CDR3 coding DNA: TGTGCCATCAGGAGAGGGGGGGATACAGATACGCAGTATTTT.

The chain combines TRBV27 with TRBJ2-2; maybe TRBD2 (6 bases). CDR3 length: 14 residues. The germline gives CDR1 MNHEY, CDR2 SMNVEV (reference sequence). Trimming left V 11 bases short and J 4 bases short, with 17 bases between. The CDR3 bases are TGTGCCTCGGCCGAGGACTATCGCACCGGGGAGCTGTTTTTT. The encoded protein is CASAEDYRTGELFF.

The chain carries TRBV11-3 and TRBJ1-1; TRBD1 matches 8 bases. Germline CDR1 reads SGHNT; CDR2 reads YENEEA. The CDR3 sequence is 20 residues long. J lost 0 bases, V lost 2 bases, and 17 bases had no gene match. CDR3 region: CASSLSWTGPKSGMNTEAFF. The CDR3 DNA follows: TGTGCCAGCAGCTTATCATGGACAGGGCCAAAAAGCGGAATGAACACTGAAGCTTTCTTT.

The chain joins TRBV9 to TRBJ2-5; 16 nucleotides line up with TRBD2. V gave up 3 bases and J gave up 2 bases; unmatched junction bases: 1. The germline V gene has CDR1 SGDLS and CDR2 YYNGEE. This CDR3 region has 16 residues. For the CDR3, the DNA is TGTGCCAGCAGCGCGGGACTAGCGGGGGGGCAAGAGACCCAGTACTTC. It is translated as CASSAGLAGGQETQYF. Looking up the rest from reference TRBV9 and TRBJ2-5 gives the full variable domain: DSGVTQTPKHLITATGQRVTLRCSPRSGDLSVYWYQQSLDQGLQFLIQYYNGEERAKGNILERFSAQQFPDLHSELNLSSLELGDSALYFCASSAGLAGGQETQYFGPGTRLLVL.

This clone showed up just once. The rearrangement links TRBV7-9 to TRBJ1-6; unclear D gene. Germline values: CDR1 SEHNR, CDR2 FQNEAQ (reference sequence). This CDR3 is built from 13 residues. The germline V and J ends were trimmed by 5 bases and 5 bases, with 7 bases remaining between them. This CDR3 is CASSVRDNSPLHF. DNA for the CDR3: TGTGCCAGCAGCGTTAGGGATAATTCACCCCTCCACTTT.